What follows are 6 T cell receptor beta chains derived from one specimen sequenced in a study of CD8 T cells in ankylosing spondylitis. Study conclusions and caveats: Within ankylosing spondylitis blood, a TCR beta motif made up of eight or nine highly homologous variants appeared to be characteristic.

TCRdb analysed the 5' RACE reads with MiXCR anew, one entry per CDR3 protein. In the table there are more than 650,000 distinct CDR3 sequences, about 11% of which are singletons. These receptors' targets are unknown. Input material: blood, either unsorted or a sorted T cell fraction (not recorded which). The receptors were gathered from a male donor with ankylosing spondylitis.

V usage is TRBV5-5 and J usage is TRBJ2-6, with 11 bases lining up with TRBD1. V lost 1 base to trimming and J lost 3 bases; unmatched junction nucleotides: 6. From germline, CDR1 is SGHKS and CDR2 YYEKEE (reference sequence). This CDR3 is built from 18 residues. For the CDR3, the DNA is TGTGCCAGCAGCTTGCTTGGACAGGGGGCTTTTGGGGCCAACGTCCTGACTTTC. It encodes CASSLLGQGAFGANVLTF.

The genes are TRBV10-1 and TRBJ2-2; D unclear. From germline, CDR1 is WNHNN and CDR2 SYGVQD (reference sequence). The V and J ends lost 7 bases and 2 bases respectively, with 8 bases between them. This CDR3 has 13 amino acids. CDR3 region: CASNLDNTGELFF. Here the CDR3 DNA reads TGCGCCAGCAATCTAGATAACACCGGGGAGCTGTTTTTT.

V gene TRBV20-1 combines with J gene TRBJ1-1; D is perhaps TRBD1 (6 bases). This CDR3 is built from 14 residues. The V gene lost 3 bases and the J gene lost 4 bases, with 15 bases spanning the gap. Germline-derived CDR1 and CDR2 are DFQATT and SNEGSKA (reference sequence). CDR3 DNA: TGCAGTGCTAGCATAAGGGGGTATGGCACTGAAGCTTTCTTT. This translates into CSASIRGYGTEAFF.

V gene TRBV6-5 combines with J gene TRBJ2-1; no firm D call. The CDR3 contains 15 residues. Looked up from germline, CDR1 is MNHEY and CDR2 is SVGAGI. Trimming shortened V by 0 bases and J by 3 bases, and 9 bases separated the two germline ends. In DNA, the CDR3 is TGTGCCAGCAGTTACTCTCTCCCGCTCTACAATGAGCAGTTCTTC. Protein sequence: CASSYSLPLYNEQFF.

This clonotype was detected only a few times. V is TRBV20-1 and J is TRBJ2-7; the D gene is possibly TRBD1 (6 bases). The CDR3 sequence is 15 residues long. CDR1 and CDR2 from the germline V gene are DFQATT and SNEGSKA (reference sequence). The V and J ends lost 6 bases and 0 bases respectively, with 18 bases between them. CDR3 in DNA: TGCAGTGCCGCCCCGACAGGTGCCCTCTCCTACGAGCAGTACTTC. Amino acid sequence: CSAAPTGALSYEQYF.

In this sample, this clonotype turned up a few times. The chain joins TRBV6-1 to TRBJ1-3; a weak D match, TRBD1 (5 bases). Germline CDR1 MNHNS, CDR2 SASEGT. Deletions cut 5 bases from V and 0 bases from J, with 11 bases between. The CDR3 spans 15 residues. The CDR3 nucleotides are TGTGCCAGCAGTAGGGGTCTCGGCTCTGGAAACACCATATATTTT. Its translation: CASSRGLGSGNTIYF.